The source of this T cell receptor (beta chain) is a study of TIL therapy for anti-PD-1-resistant metastatic lung cancer. About the research overall: Patients then received nivolumab; progressors got lymphodepletion, TIL and IL-2. Median tumor PD-L1 proportion score was 6%. By whole-exome sequencing, median non-synonymous tumor mutation burden was roughly 1.4 mutations per megabase.

The time point: pre-treatment sample, taken before nivolumab and TIL therapy. The length of the CDR3 is 16 residues. Deletions cut 1 base from V and 1 base from J, with 12 bases between. Germline CDR1 SGHVS, CDR2 FNYEAQ. This clone is a singleton in its sample. This was the immunoSEQ v3 assay. Only in-frame clones appear in the TCRdb table, and some are missing; sequencing was by immunoSEQ multiplex PCR. The data contain 50,000 or so clones, roughly 85% of them singletons. This chain links TRBV7-6 with TRBJ2-3; D tentatively fits TRBD1 or TRBD2 (5 bases each). Sample: blood, taken at baseline. The TCR was taken from a woman between 30 and 85 years old with non-small cell lung cancer. The CDR3 region has the DNA TGTGCCAGCAGCTTAGTGGGGGTGTTGGGCACAGATACGCAGTATTTT. It yields the protein CASSLVGVLGTDTQYF.